Presented here are 9 T cell receptor beta chains from one specimen sequenced in a study of blood T cells in healthy people across ages. The second PCR ran about 7 to 12 cycles with a sample-barcoded 5' primer and J-beta primers. Using its own MiXCR run on the 5' RACE reads, TCRdb lists one record per CDR3 protein. Of under 1 million distinct CDR3 sequences detected, approximately 44% appear once; the ten largest clones hold approximately 20%. Source material: blood. All receptors come from a man aged 55 to 69 in good health.

The CDR3 is CSARDPRGNHRNEQFF. CDR3 coding DNA: TGCAGTGCTAGAGACCCTCGGGGGAATCACAGGAATGAGCAGTTCTTC. This chain uses TRBV20-1 with TRBJ2-1, with a possible D match to TRBD2 (6 bases). This CDR3 comprises 16 residues. V shed 0 bases and J shed 7 bases, with 19 bases lying between them. The V gene's germline CDR1 is DFQATT and CDR2 SNEGSKA (reference sequence).

With respect to this clonotype: A much larger clone differs from this one at a single base, so this may be a read error. The chain carries TRBV4-2 and TRBJ1-1; D is unresolved. The CDR3 spans 13 residues. Germline lookup yields CDR1 LGHNA and CDR2 YNFKEQ. The CDR3 loop reads CVSSQEVGTEAFF. The CDR3 region has the DNA TGTGTCAGCAGCCAAGAGGTGGGCACTGAAGCTTTCTTT.

The chain carries TRBV5-5 and TRBJ2-5; D might be TRBD1 or TRBD2, each matching 5 bases. V lost 3 bases and J 0 bases, leaving 15 bases between the germline ends. This CDR3 has 16 residues. Germline V gene sequence: CDR1 SGHKS, CDR2 YYEKEE (reference sequence). The CDR3 region has the DNA TGTGCCAGCAGCTCTTTCGGGGCTCGAAACCAAGAGACCCAGTACTTC. This gives the protein CASSSFGARNQETQYF.

There are a few counts of this clonotype. J is TRBJ1-6 and V is TRBV20-1; no definite D call. Trimming stripped 2 bases from V and 9 bases from J, with 17 bases between. Germline V gene data show CDR1 as DFQATT and CDR2 as SNEGSKA (reference sequence). The CDR3 is made up of 15 amino acids. The CDR3 protein is CSARPSETPGSPLHF. The CDR3 DNA follows: TGCAGTGCTAGACCATCAGAGACTCCGGGTTCACCCCTCCACTTT.

This clonotype was recorded many times. V and J are TRBV14 and TRBJ2-5, with TRBD1 as a possible D gene (6 bases). The CDR3 loop spans 14 amino acids. V lost 0 bases and J 7 bases, leaving 12 bases between the germline ends. The germline V gene has CDR1 SGHDN and CDR2 FVKESK. CDR3 DNA: TGTGCCAGCAGCCAAGATCAGGGGTTTGGGACCCAGTACTTC. Translating it yields CASSQDQGFGTQYF. The full variable domain, its missing parts supplied by reference TRBV14 and TRBJ2-5, is EAGVTQFPSHSVIEKGQTVTLRCDPISGHDNLYWYRRVMGKEIKFLLHFVKESKQDESGMPNNRFLAERTGGTYSTLKVQPAELEDSGVYFCASSQDQGFGTQYFGPGTRLLVL.

The chain carries TRBV29-1 and TRBJ1-5, with 9 bases identical to TRBD1. From germline, CDR1 is SQVTM and CDR2 ANQGSEA. With V trimmed by 3 bases and J by 7 bases, 10 bases remained unmatched. This CDR3 spans 15 amino acids. The CDR3 spells CSVETRDRASQPQHF. The CDR3 coding sequence is TGCAGCGTTGAGACCCGGGACAGGGCTTCGCAGCCCCAGCATTTT.

This clonotype was seen a few times. The V call is TRBV12-3 or TRBV12-4, the J call TRBJ2-7; 8 nucleotides match TRBD1. V lost 6 bases to trimming and J lost 7 bases; unmatched junction nucleotides: 20. This CDR3 region has 17 residues. CDR3 DNA: TGTGCCAGCAGAATTGCAGGGGGCGCAAACCCCATTAAGGAGCAGTACTTC. Translated, it gives CASRIAGGANPIKEQYF.

This clonotype was seen only a few times. DNA for the CDR3: TGTGCCATCAGTGATTTCGGGGATAGCAATCAGCCCCAGCATTTT. Protein sequence: CAISDFGDSNQPQHF. The chain carries TRBV10-3 and TRBJ1-5; the D is unclear. Germline CDR1 reads ENHRY; CDR2 reads SYGVKD. The CDR3 extends over 15 amino acids. Trimming left V 3 bases short and J 0 bases short, with 9 bases between.

This clonotype was picked up a small number of times. The chain recombines TRBV15 with TRBJ2-5, with D maybe TRBD1 (5 bases). CDR3 length: 15 residues. CDR1 is LNHNV, CDR2 YYDKDF, per germline (reference sequence). V dropped 6 bases and J dropped 5 bases, with 19 bases sitting between them. The CDR3 sequence: CATSVQSGSRETQYF. In DNA, the CDR3 is TGTGCCACCAGTGTCCAATCAGGGTCAAGGGAGACCCAGTACTTC.